One TCR beta chain is described in this entry. Its target is not known. This record comes from a study of post-analysis software for immune sequencing data. As for the study in general: Relapsing-remitting, secondary progressive and progressive-relapsing forms made up the multiple sclerosis disease courses.

Germline values: CDR1 SQVTM, CDR2 ANQGSEA. This CDR3 spans 11 amino acids. The V gene lost 6 bases and the J gene lost 5 bases, with 10 bases spanning the gap. Included in the TCR beta cDNA libraries were unique molecular identifiers. T cells, about 0.9 to 11 million of them, yielded some 510,000 cDNA molecules. TCRdb reanalysed the PCR reads using MiXCR and keeps one entry per CDR3 protein. The sample consists of hundreds of thousands of distinct CDR3 sequences, 59% of them appearing once. Study-wide points: Significantly lower normalized Chao1 diversity was seen in multiple sclerosis patients than in controls. TRBV segments more frequent in patients than in controls numbered several and included TRBV5-6, TRBV5-1 and TRBV20-1. Strong co-clustering by F measure was seen for same-batch samples.

Material for sequencing was blood. The rearrangement joins TRBV29-1 to TRBJ1-2, with D unclear. The TCR was taken from a girl aged 2-10 years with multiple sclerosis. CDR3 nucleotides: TGCAGCGTCGTTCGGGAGTATGGCTACACCTTC. It codes for CSVVREYGYTF. Filled out from reference TRBV29-1 and TRBJ1-2, the complete variable domain reads SAVISQKPSRDICQRGTSLTIQCQVDSQVTMMFWYRQQPGQSLTLIATANQGSEATYESGFVIDKFPISRPNLTFSTLTVSNMSPEDSSIYLCSVVREYGYTFGSGTRLTVV.